This TCR beta chain was profiled in a study of T cells in narcolepsy. Whole-study context: Enrolled donors included narcolepsy type 1 or type 2 patients and healthy controls.

V lost 1 base, J lost 0 bases, and 12 bases stayed unmatched. The CDR3 has 19 amino acids. CDR1 and CDR2 from the germline V gene are SGHNT and YYREEE (reference sequence). Study observations and caveats: Comparing one patient's CSF and blood CD4+ clonotypes highlighted HCRT- and TRIB2-specific autoreactive clonotypes.

Measured with immunoSEQ multiplex PCR; TCRdb has only the in-frame clones, and not every one. The sample holds around 31,000 clones, around 86% seen once. This clone was seen once. Antigen unknown. This sequence was found in a human donor with narcolepsy. The rearrangement joins TRBV5-4 to TRBJ2-5; 10 bases agree with TRBD2. Input material: CD45RA- memory CD4+ T cells from PBMCs. The CDR3 loop reads CASSLLGSGGDLYQETQYF. DNA for the CDR3: TGTGCCAGCAGCTTGTTGGGCAGCGGGGGGGATTTGTACCAAGAGACCCAGTACTTC.